This is a list of T cell receptor beta chains from one sample in a study of T cells in AML relapse after transplant. TCRdb reprocessed the PCR reads with MiXCR, giving one entry per CDR3 protein. The sample yields fewer than 2,000 distinct CDR3 sequences, under 8.5% seen once. Specimen: bone marrow, either the whole sample or a sorted T cell fraction (not recorded which), collected in complete remission. Every receptor here comes from a human donor who had a stem cell transplant for acute myeloid leukemia. Some T cells may be supplied by the graft donor. The CDR3 runs from the conserved cysteine through the conserved F or W. The D gene is left open where the match is weak. Only some rows state a clone size, as once, few, many or a class for expanded clones.

v_call,j_call,clone_size,cdr3_length,d_call,cdr3_nt,cdr3_aa
TRBV5-1,TRBJ2-7,many,15,NA,TGCGCCAGCAGCTTGGCACTAGCTGCCTTAGGGGAGCAGTACTTC,CASSLALAALGEQYF
TRBV20-1,TRBJ2-6,medium-sized,17,TRBD2,TGCAGTGCTAGAGATGGAGCGGGAAGGACTGGGGCCAACGTCCTGACTTTC,CSARDGAGRTGANVLTF
TRBV6-2/TRBV6-3,TRBJ2-1,medium-sized,14,TRBD2,TGTGCCAGCAGTTACGGGACTAGTAGTAGTGAGCAGTTCTTC,CASSYGTSSSEQFF
TRBV27,TRBJ1-4,NA,13,NA,TGTGCCAGCAGTTTCGGCCGCGTGGAAAAACTGTTTTTT,CASSFGRVEKLFF
TRBV6-2/TRBV6-3,TRBJ2-1,medium-sized,16,TRBD2,TGTGCCAGCAGTTACCCCTTGGGGGAGGGCCACAATGAGCAGTTCTTC,CASSYPLGEGHNEQFF
TRBV10-3,TRBJ2-1,medium-sized,15,NA,TGTGCCATCAGCCTCGCCAGCCCCCCCTACAATGAGCAGTTCTTC,CAISLASPPYNEQFF
TRBV2,TRBJ1-1,few,10,NA,TGTGCCAGCAGGCACACTGAAGCTTTCTTT,CASRHTEAFF
TRBV12-3/TRBV12-4,TRBJ2-1,medium-sized,13,NA,TGTGCCAGCAGTTTATTACTAGTCGATGAGCAGTTCTTC,CASSLLLVDEQFF
TRBV6-6,TRBJ1-5,many,15,NA,TGTGCCAGCAGTTACTCCTCAGGGGCCAATCAGCCCCAGCATTTT,CASSYSSGANQPQHF
TRBV6-1,TRBJ2-6,medium-sized,16,NA,TGTGCCAGCAGCGTTACAGCCTACTCTGGGGCCAACGTCCTGACTTTC,CASSVTAYSGANVLTF
TRBV10-3,TRBJ1-1,medium-sized,15,TRBD1,TGTGCCATCAGTGAGTGGACAGGGGCGAACACTGAAGCTTTCTTT,CAISEWTGANTEAFF
TRBV6-6,TRBJ1-1,NA,13,TRBD1,TGCGCCAGTACCGGGACAGGGTTGTCTGAAGCTTTCTTT,CASTGTGLSEAFF
TRBV5-1,TRBJ2-1,many,14,NA,TGCGCCAGCAGCTTAGGGGGGGCGGTTAATGAGCAGTTCTTC,CASSLGGAVNEQFF
TRBV27,TRBJ2-5,medium-sized,13,TRBD2,TGTGCCAGCAGCCAGCGGGAGTTTGAGACCCAGTACTTC,CASSQREFETQYF
TRBV27,TRBJ2-2,NA,15,TRBD2,TGTGCCAGCCACTCCGGACTAGTCGGCACCGGGGAGCTGTTTTTT,CASHSGLVGTGELFF
TRBV2,TRBJ2-1,large,19,NA,TGTGCCAGCAGTTTACTTACCCCACTCCTACATCCCCCCTACAATGAGCAGTTCTTC,CASSLLTPLLHPPYNEQFF
TRBV27,TRBJ1-6,medium-sized,17,NA,TGTGCCAGCAGTTTCTCCGCCCGGGAAGATATAAGGTCACCCCTCCACTTT,CASSFSAREDIRSPLHF
TRBV7-3,TRBJ2-7,large,13,NA,TGTGCCAGCAGCTTAACGAGGGCCTACGAGCAGTACTTC,CASSLTRAYEQYF
TRBV12-3/TRBV12-4,TRBJ2-7,medium-sized,15,NA,TGTGCCAGCAGTTTAGCCCAGACTACCTCCTACGAGCAGTACTTC,CASSLAQTTSYEQYF
TRBV7-6,TRBJ1-1,medium-sized,16,NA,TGTGCCAGCAGCTTAGGGCGCCGGGGAATGAACACTGAAGCTTTCTTT,CASSLGRRGMNTEAFF
TRBV3-1,TRBJ2-7,medium-sized,13,TRBD1,TGTGCCAGCAGTTACGGACAGGGGGGCGAGCAGTACTTC,CASSYGQGGEQYF
TRBV28,TRBJ2-3,many,17,NA,TGTGCCAGCAGTTTAGTTTGGGGCAGAATTAGCACAGATACGCAGTATTTT,CASSLVWGRISTDTQYF
TRBV28,TRBJ2-1,many,16,NA,TGTGCCAGCAGTTTCCCTCCGACAGGCTACTACAATGAGCAGTTCTTC,CASSFPPTGYYNEQFF
TRBV7-2,TRBJ2-7,medium-sized,16,NA,TGTGCCAGCAGCTCAGCACCCCTTGACTGGCACTACGAGCAGTACTTC,CASSSAPLDWHYEQYF
TRBV4-2,TRBJ2-7,few,15,NA,TGTGCCAGCAGCCAAGAATGGGGGTCAGTCTACGAGCAGTACTTC,CASSQEWGSVYEQYF
TRBV3-1,TRBJ2-1,few,15,TRBD2,TGTGCCAGCAGCCAAGGGACTAGCGGACTCAATGAGCAGTTCTTC,CASSQGTSGLNEQFF
TRBV14,TRBJ2-5,NA,14,NA,TGTGCCAGCAGCCTTGGGGGGTACCAAGAGACCCAGTACTTC,CASSLGGYQETQYF
TRBV20-1,TRBJ1-5,medium-sized,14,NA,TGCAGTGCTAGAGGGGACACCCCCAATCAGCCCCAGCATTTT,CSARGDTPNQPQHF